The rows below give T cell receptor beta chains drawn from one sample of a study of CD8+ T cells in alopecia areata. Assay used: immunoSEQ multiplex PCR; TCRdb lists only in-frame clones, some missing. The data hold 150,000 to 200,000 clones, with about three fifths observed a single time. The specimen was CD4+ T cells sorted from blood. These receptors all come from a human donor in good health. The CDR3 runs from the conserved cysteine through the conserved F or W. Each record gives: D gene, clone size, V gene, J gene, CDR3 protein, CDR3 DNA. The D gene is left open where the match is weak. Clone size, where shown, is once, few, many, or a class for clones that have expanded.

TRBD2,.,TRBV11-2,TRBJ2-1,CASSTRLAGKLNEQFF,TGTGCCAGCAGCACGCGACTAGCGGGGAAACTCAATGAGCAGTTCTTC
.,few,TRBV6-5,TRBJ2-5,CASSFLLLAEETQYF,TGTGCCAGCAGTTTCCTTCTTTTAGCGGAGGAGACCCAGTACTTC
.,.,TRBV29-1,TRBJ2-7,CSVEDIGQVPNEQYF,TGCAGCGTTGAAGATATCGGCCAGGTTCCTAACGAGCAGTACTTC
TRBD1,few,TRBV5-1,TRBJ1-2,CASSLETGSPYGYTF,TGCGCCAGCAGCTTGGAGACAGGGAGTCCCTATGGCTACACCTTC
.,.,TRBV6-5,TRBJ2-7,CASKGGGGTYEQYF,TGTGCCAGCAAGGGTGGAGGGGGCACTTACGAGCAGTACTTC
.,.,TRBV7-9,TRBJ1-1,CASSRISGALF,TGTGCCAGCAGCCGAATCTCCGGGGCCCTCTTT
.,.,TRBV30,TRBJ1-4,CAWTPGTTNEKLFF,TGTGCCTGGACCCCAGGGACAACTAATGAAAAACTGTTTTTT
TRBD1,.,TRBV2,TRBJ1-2,CASSQGARDGYTF,TGTGCCAGCAGTCAGGGGGCGCGGGATGGCTACACCTTC
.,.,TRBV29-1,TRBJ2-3,CSAGDFTDTQYF,TGCAGCGCCGGGGACTTCACAGATACGCAGTATTTT
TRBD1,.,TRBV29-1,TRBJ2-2,CSVMPGTGATGELFF,TGCAGCGTAATGCCCGGGACAGGGGCCACCGGGGAGCTGTTTTTT
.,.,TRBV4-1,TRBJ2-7,CASSRLQVSYEQYF,TGCGCCAGCAGCCGATTACAGGTCTCCTACGAGCAGTACTTC
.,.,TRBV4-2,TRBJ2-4,CASSPLWSGDKNIQYF,TGTGCCAGCAGCCCACTTTGGAGTGGGGACAAAAACATTCAGTACTTC
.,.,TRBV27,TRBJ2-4,CASRQQNIQYF,TGTGCCAGCAGACAGCAAAACATTCAGTACTTC
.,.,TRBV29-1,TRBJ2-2,CSAGLNTGELFF,TGCAGCGCAGGACTGAACACCGGGGAGCTGTTTTTT
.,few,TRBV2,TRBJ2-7,CASRGVGRSYEQYF,TGTGCCAGCAGAGGGGTGGGTAGGAGCTACGAGCAGTACTTC
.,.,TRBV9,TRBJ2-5,CASSVEGIETQYF,TGTGCCAGCAGCGTAGAGGGGATAGAGACCCAGTACTTC
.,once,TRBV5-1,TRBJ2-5,CASSAGGHREQYF,TGCGCCAGCAGCGCTGGGGGGCACCGGGAGCAGTACTTC
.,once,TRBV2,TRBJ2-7,CASSEASGGMKEQYF,TGTGCCAGCAGTGAAGCGTCGGGGGGCATGAAGGAGCAGTACTTC
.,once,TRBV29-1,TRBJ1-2,CSVLQLYGYTF,TGCAGCGTTCTCCAGCTCTATGGCTACACCTTC
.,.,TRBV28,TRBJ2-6,CASSITTGRGANVLTF,TGTGCCAGCAGTATAACGACAGGACGTGGGGCCAACGTCCTGACTTTC
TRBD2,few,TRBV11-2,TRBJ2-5,CASSSAGGQETQYF,TGTGCCAGCAGCTCAGCGGGAGGCCAAGAGACCCAGTACTTC
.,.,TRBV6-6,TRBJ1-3,CASYRPGRGGNTIYF,TGTGCCTCGTACCGACCGGGACGAGGAGGAAACACCATATATTTT
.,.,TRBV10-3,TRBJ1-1,CATGERGAAFF,TGTGCCACTGGGGAGCGGGGGGCAGCTTTCTTT
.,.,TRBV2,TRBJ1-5,CASSEGRNQPQHF,TGTGCCAGCAGTGAAGGGCGCAATCAGCCCCAGCATTTT
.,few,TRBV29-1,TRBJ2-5,CSVEGKWETQYF,TGCAGCGTTGAAGGGAAGTGGGAGACCCAGTACTTC
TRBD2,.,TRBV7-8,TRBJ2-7,CASSNGGGYEQYF,TGTGCCAGCAGCAATGGGGGGGGCTACGAGCAGTACTTC
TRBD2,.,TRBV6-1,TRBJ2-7,CASKGLAVHEQYF,TGTGCCAGCAAAGGACTAGCAGTTCACGAGCAGTACTTC
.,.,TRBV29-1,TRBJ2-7,CSVEDRYEQYF,TGCAGCGTTGAAGATCGATACGAGCAGTACTTC
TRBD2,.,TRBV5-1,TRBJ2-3,CASSSGLAGGGEDTQYF,TGCGCCAGCAGCTCGGGACTAGCGGGAGGAGGTGAAGATACGCAGTATTTT
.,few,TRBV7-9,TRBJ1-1,CASSYLQGRNTEAFF,TGTGCCAGCAGCTATCTCCAGGGGCGGAACACTGAAGCTTTCTTT
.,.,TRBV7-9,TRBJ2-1,CASSRPRGYEQFF,TGTGCCAGCAGCCGCCCACGAGGGTATGAGCAGTTCTTC
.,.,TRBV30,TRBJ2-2,CAWTTGNTGELFF,TGTGCCTGGACAACAGGGAACACCGGGGAGCTGTTTTTT
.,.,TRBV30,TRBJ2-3,CAWLAATSTDTQYF,TGTGCCTGGTTGGCGGCGACTAGCACAGATACGCAGTATTTT
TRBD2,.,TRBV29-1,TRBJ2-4,CSVWREAKNIQYF,TGCAGCGTTTGGCGGGAGGCCAAAAACATTCAGTACTTC
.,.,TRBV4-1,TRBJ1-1,CASSSPGTDHTEAFF,TGCGCCAGCAGCTCGCCCGGGACGGACCACACTGAAGCTTTCTTT
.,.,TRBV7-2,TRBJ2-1,CASSRSAVYNEQFF,TGTGCCAGCAGCCGGTCGGCTGTCTACAATGAGCAGTTCTTC
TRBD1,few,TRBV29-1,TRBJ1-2,CSVEAGTDYYGYTF,TGCAGCGTTGAAGCCGGGACAGACTACTATGGCTACACCTTC
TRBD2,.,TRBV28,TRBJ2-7,CASRPGLAGKEQYF,TGTGCCAGCAGGCCCGGACTAGCGGGCAAAGAGCAGTACTTC
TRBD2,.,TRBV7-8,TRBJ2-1,CASSPGTSGYNEQFF,TGTGCCAGCAGCCCCGGGACTAGCGGGTACAATGAGCAGTTCTTC
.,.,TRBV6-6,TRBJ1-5,CASSSVAQHF,TGTGCCAGCAGCAGCGTTGCCCAGCATTTT
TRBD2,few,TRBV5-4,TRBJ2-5,CASSPPGGQETQYF,TGTGCCAGCAGCCCCCCGGGAGGCCAAGAGACCCAGTACTTC
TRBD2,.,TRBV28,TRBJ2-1,CASSSKLAGVNEQFF,TGTGCCAGCAGTTCGAAGCTAGCGGGAGTCAATGAGCAGTTCTTC
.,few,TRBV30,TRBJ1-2,CAWRQQNYGYTF,TGTGCCTGGAGACAGCAAAACTATGGCTACACCTTC
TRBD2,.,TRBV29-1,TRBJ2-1,CSVEDGVSGRAYNEQFF,TGCAGCGTTGAAGATGGTGTTAGCGGGAGGGCCTACAATGAGCAGTTCTTC
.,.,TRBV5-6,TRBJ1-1,CASSWGGQWNTEAFF,TGTGCCAGCAGCTGGGGAGGTCAGTGGAACACTGAAGCTTTCTTT